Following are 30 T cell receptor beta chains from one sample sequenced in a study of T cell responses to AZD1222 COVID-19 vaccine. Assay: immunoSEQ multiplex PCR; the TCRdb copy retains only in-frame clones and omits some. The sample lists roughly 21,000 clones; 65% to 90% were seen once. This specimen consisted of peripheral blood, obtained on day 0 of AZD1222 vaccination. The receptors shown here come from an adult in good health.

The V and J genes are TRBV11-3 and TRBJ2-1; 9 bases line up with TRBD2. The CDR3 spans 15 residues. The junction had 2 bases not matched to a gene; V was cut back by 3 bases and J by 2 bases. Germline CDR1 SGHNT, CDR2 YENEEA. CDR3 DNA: TGTGCCAGCAGCTTTAGCGGGAGCCCCTACAATGAGCAGTTCTTC. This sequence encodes CASSFSGSPYNEQFF.

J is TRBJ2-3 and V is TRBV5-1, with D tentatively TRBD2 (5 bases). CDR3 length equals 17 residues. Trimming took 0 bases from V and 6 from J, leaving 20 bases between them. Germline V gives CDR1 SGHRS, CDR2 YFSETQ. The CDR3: CASSLEQSGPREDTQYF. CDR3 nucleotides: TGCGCCAGCAGCTTGGAGCAAAGCGGCCCGAGGGAGGATACGCAGTATTTT.

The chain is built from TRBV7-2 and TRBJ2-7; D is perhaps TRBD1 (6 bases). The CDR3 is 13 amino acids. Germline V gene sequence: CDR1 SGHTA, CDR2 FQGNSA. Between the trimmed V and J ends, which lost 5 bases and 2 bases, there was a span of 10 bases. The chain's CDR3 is CASSIGQPYEQYF. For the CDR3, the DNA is TGTGCCAGCAGCATAGGACAGCCCTACGAGCAGTACTTC.

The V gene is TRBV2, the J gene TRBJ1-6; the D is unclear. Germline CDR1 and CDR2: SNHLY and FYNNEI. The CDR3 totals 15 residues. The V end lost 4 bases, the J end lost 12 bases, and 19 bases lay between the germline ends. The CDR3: CASSGATLLTVPLHF. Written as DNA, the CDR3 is TGTGCCAGCAGTGGAGCGACTTTATTAACCGTACCCCTCCACTTT. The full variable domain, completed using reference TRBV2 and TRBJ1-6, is EPEVTQTPSHQVTQMGQEVILRCVPISNHLYFYWYRQILGQKVEFLVSFYNNEISEKSEIFDDQFSVERPDGSNFTLKIRSTKLEDSAMYFCASSGATLLTVPLHFGNGTRLTVT.

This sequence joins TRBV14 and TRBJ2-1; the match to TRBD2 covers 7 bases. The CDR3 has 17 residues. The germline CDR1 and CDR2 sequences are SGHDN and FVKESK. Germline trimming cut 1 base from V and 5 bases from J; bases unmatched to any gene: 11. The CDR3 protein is CASSQVAAIAGHNEQFF. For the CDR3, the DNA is TGTGCCAGCAGCCAAGTTGCAGCAATAGCGGGCCACAATGAGCAGTTCTTC.

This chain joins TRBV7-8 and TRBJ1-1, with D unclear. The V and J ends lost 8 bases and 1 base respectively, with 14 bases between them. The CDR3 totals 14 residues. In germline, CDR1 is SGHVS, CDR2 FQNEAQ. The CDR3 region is CASAHRSGNTEAFF. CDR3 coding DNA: TGTGCCAGCGCCCATCGAAGTGGGAACACTGAAGCTTTCTTT.

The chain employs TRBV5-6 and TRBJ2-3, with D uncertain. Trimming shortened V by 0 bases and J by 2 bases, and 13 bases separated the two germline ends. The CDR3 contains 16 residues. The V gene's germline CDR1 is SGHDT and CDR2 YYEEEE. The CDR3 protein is CASSLVESYSTDTQYF. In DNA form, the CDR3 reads TGTGCCAGCAGCTTGGTGGAGAGCTACTCCACAGATACGCAGTATTTT. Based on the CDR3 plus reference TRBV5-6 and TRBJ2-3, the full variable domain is DAGVTQSPTHLIKTRGQQVTLRCSPKSGHDTVSWYQQALGQGPQFIFQYYEEEERQRGNFPDRFSGHQFPNYSSELNVNALLLGDSALYLCASSLVESYSTDTQYFGPGTRLTVL.

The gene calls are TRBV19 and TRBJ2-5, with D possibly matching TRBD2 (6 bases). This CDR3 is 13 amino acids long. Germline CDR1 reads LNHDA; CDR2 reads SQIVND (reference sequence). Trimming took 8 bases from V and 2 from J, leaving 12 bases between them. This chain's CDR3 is CASGWTIQETQYF. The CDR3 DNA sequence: TGTGCCAGTGGCTGGACTATTCAAGAGACCCAGTACTTC.

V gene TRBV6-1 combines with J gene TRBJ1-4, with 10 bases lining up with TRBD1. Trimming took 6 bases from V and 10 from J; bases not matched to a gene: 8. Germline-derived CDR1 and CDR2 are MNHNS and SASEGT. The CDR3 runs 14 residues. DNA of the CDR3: TGTGCCAGCAGCAGGGGACAGGGGAAAGGAAAACTGTTTTTT. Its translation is CASSRGQGKGKLFF.

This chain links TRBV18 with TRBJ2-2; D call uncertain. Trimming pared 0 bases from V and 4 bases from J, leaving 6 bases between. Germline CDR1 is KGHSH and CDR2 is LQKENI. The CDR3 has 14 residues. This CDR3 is CASSPPSFTGELFF. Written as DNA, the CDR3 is TGTGCCAGCTCACCACCGAGCTTCACCGGGGAGCTGTTTTTT. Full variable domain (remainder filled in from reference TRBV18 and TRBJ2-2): NAGVMQNPRHLVRRRGQEARLRCSPMKGHSHVYWYRQLPEEGLKFMVYLQKENIIDESGMPKERFSAEFPKEGPSILRIQQVVRGDSAAYFCASSPPSFTGELFFGEGSRLTVL.

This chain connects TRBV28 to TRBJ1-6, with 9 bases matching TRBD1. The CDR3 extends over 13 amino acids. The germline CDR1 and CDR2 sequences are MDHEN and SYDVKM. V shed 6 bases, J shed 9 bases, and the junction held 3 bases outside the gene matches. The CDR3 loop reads CASSTGQGSPLHF. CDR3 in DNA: TGTGCCAGCAGCACGGGACAGGGTTCACCCCTCCACTTT. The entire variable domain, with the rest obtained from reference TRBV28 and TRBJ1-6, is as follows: DVKVTQSSRYLVKRTGEKVFLECVQDMDHENMFWYRQDPGLGLRLIYFSYDVKMKEKGDIPEGYSVSREKKERFSLILESASTNQTSMYLCASSTGQGSPLHFGNGTRLTVT.

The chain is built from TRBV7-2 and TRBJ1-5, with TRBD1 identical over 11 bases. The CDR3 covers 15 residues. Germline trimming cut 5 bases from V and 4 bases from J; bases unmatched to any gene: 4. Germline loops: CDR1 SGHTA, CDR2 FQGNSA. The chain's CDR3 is CASSPGTGGNQPQHF. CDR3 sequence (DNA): TGTGCCAGCAGCCCAGGGACAGGGGGAAATCAGCCCCAGCATTTT.

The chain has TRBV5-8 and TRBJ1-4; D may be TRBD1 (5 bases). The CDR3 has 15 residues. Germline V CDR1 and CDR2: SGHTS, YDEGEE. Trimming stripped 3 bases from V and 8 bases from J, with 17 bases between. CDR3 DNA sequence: TGTGCCAGCAGCTCCATCGCCGGAGGGGACGAAAAACTGTTTTTT. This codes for CASSSIAGGDEKLFF.

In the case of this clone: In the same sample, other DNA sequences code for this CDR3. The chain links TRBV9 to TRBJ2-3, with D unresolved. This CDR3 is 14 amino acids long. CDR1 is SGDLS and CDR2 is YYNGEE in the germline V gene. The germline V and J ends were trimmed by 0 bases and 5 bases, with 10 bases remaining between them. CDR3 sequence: CASSVVGWEDTQYF. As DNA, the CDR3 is TGTGCCAGCAGCGTAGTAGGGTGGGAAGATACGCAGTATTTT.

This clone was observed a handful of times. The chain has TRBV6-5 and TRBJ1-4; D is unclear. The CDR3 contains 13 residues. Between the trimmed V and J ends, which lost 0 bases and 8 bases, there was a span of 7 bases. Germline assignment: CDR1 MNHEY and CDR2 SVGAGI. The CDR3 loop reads CASSYSTGEKLFF. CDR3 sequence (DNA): TGTGCCAGCAGTTACTCGACTGGGGAAAAACTGTTTTTT.

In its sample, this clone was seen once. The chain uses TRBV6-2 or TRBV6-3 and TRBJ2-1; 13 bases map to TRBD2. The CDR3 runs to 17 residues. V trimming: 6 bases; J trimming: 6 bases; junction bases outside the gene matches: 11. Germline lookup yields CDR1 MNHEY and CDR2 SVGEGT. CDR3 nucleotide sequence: TGTGCCAGCAGCCCTGGACTAGCGGGAGTAAAGTCCAATGAGCAGTTCTTC. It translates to CASSPGLAGVKSNEQFF.

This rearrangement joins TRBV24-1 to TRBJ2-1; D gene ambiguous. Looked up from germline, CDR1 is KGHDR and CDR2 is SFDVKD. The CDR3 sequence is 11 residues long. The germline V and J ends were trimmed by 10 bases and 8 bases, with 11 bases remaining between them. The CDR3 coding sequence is TGTGCCACTAGCTACGCGGATGAGCAGTTCTTC. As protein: CATSYADEQFF.

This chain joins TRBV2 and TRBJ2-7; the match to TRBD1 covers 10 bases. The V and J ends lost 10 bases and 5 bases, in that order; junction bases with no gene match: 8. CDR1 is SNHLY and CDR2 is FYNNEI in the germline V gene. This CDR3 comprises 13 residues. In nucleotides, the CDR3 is TGTGCCACCCGGACAGGGGGGTGGGACGAGCAGTACTTC. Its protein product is CATRTGGWDEQYF.

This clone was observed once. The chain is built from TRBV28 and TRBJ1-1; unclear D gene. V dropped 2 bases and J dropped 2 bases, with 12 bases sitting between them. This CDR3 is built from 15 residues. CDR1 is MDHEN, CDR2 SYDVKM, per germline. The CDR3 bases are TGTGCCAGCAGTTTAACCGCGTCAATAAACACTGAAGCTTTCTTT. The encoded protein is CASSLTASINTEAFF.

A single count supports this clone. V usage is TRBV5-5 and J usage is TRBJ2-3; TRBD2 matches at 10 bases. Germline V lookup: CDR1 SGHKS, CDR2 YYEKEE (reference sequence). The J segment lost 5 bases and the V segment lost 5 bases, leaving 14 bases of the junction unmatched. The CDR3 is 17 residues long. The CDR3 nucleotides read TGTGCCAGCAGTCGGCTTCGAGCGGGGGGGCTGGGAGATACGCAGTATTTT. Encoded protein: CASSRLRAGGLGDTQYF. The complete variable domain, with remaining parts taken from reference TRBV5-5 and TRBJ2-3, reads DAGVTQSPTHLIKTRGQQVTLRCSPISGHKSVSWYQQVLGQGPQFIFQYYEKEERGRGNFPDRFSARQFPNYSSELNVNALLLGDSALYLCASSRLRAGGLGDTQYFGPGTRLTVL.

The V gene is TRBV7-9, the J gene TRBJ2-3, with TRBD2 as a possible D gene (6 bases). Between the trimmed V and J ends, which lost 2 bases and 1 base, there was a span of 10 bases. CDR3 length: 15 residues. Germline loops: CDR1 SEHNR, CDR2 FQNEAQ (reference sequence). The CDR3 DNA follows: TGTGCCAGCAGCTTAAGGAGGGGCCGCACAGATACGCAGTATTTT. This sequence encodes CASSLRRGRTDTQYF.

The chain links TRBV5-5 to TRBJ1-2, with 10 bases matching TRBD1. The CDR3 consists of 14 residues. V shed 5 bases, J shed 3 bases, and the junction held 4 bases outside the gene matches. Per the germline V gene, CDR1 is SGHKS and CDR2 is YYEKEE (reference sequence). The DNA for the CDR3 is TGTGCCAGCAGTCGACAGGGGGCTGACTATGGCTACACCTTC. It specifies CASSRQGADYGYTF.

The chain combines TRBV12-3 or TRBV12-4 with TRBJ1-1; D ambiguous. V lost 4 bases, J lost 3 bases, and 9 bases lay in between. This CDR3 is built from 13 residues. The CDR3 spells CASSSLLDTEAFF. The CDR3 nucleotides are TGTGCCAGCAGTTCGCTCTTAGACACTGAAGCTTTCTTT.

CDR3 sequence reads: CASGGSEFEQYF. The CDR3 nucleotides read TGTGCCAGCGGCGGGAGTGAGTTCGAGCAGTACTTC. V gene TRBV6-5 combines with J gene TRBJ2-7, with TRBD2 matching 7 bases. This CDR3 is 12 amino acids long. Looked up from germline, CDR1 is MNHEY and CDR2 is SVGAGI. V shed 8 bases and J 6 bases; nucleotides not matched to a gene: 7.

The CDR3 spells CASSSTGTNYGYTF. The CDR3 DNA is TGCGCCAGCAGCTCGACGGGGACTAACTATGGCTACACCTTC. The chain couples TRBV5-1 to TRBJ1-2; D remains ambiguous. V lost 3 bases and J lost 0, with 9 bases in between. The CDR3 runs 14 residues. Germline V lookup: CDR1 SGHRS, CDR2 YFSETQ.

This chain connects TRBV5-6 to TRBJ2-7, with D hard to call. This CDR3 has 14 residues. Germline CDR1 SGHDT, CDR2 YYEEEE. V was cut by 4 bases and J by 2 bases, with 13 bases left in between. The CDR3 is CASSLGYGTYEQYF. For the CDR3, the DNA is TGTGCCAGCAGCCTTGGTTACGGAACCTACGAGCAGTACTTC.

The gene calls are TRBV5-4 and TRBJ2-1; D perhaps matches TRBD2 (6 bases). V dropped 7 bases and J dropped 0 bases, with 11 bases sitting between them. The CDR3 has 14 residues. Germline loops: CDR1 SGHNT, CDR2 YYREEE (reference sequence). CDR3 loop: CASGGGFSYNEQFF. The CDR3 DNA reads TGTGCCAGCGGTGGGGGGTTCTCCTACAATGAGCAGTTCTTC.

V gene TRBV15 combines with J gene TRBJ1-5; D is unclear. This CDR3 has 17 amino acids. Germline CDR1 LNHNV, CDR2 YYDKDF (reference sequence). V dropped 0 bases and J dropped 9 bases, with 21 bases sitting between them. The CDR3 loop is CATSRDRGTEVARPQHF. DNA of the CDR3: TGTGCCACCAGCAGAGATCGGGGTACCGAGGTAGCGAGGCCCCAGCATTTT.

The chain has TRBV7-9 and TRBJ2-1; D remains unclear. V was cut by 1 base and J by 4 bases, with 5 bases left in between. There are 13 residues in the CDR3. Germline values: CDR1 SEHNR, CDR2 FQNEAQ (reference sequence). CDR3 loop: CASSLEDYNEQFF. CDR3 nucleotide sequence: TGTGCCAGCAGCTTAGAGGATTACAATGAGCAGTTCTTC. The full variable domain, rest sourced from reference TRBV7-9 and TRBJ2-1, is DTGVSQNPRHKITKRGQNVTFRCDPISEHNRLYWYRQTLGQGPEFLTYFQNEAQLEKSRLLSDRFSAERPKGSFSTLEIQRTEQGDSAMYLCASSLEDYNEQFFGPGTRLTVL.

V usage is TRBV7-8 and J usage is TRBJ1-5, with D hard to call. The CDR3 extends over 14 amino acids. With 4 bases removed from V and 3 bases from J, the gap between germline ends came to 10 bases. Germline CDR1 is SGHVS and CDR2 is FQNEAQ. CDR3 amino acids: CASSSQADNQPQHF. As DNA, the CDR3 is TGTGCCAGCAGCTCTCAGGCGGACAATCAGCCCCAGCATTTT.